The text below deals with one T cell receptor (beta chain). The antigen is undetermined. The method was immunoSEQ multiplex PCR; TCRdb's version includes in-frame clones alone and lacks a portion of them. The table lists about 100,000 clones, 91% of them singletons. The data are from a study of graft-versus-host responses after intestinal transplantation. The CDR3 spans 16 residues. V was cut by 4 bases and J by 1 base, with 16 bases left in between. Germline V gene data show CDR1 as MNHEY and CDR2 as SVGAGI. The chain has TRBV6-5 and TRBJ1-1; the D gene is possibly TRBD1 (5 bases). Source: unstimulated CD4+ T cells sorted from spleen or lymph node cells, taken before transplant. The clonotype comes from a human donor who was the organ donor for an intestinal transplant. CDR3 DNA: TGTGCCAGCAGTTCACCAGGGTCCCCCAGGAACACTGAAGCTTTCTTT. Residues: CASSSPGSPRNTEAFF.